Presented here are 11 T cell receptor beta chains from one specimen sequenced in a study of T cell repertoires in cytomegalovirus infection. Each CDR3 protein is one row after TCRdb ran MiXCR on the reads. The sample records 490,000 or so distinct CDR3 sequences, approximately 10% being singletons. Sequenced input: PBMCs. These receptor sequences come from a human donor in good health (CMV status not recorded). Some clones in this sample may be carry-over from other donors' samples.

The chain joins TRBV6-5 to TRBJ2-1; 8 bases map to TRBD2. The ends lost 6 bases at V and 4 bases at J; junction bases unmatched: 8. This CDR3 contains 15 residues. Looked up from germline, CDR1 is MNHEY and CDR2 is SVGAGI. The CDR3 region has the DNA TGTGCCAGCAGCCCTAGGGTAGCGGGATACAATGAGCAGTTCTTC. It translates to CASSPRVAGYNEQFF.

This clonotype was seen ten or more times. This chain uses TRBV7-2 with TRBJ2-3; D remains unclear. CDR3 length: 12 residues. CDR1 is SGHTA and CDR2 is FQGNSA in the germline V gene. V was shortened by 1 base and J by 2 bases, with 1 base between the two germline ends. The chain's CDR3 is CASSLDTDTQYF. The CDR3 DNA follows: TGTGCCAGCAGCTTAGACACAGATACGCAGTATTTT.

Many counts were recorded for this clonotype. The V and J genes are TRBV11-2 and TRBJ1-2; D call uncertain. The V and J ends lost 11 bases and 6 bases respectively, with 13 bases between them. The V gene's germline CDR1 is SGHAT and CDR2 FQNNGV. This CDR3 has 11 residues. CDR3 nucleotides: TGTGCCGGTCCGTCCTCGGATGGCTACACCTTC. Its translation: CAGPSSDGYTF. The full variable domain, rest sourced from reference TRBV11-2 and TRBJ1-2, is EAGVAQSPRYKIIEKRQSVAFWCNPISGHATLYWYQQILGQGPKLLIQFQNNGVVDDSQLPKDRFSAERLKGVDSTLKIQPAKLEDSAVYLCAGPSSDGYTFGSGTRLTVV.

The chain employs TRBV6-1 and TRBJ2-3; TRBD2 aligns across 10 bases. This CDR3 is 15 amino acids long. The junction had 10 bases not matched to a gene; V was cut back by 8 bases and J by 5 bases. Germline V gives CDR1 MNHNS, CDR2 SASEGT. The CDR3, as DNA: TGTGCCAGCTGTTTAGCGGGGGGCCGGGGAGATACGCAGTATTTT. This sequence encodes CASCLAGGRGDTQYF.

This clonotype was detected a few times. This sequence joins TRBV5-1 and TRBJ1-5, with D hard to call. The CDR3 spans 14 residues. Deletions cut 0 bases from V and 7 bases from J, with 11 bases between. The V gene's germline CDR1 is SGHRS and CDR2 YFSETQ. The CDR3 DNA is TGCGCCAGCAGCTTGGGGGAAGGGAGCCAGCCCCAGCATTTT. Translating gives CASSLGEGSQPQHF.

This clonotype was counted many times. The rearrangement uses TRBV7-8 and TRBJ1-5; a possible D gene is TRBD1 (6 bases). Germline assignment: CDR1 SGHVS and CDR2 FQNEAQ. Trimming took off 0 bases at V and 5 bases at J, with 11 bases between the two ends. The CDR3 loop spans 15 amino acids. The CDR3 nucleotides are TGTGCCAGCAGCTTAGCGACAGGCGGGGATCAGCCCCAGCATTTT. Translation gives CASSLATGGDQPQHF.

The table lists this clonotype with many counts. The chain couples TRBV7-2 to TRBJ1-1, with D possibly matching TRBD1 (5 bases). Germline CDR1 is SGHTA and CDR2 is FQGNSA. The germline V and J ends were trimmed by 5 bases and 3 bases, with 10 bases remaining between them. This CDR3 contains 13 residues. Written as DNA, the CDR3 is TGTGCCAGCAGCACACAGACAGACACTGAAGCTTTCTTT. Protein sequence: CASSTQTDTEAFF.

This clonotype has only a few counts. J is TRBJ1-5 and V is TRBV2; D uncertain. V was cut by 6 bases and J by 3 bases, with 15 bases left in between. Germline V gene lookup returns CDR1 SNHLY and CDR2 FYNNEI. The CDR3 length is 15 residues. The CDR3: CASRPQGRNNQPQHF. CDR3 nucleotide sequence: TGTGCCAGCAGACCCCAAGGACGGAACAATCAGCCCCAGCATTTT. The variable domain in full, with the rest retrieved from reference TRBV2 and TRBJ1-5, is EPEVTQTPSHQVTQMGQEVILRCVPISNHLYFYWYRQILGQKVEFLVSFYNNEISEKSEIFDDQFSVERPDGSNFTLKIRSTKLEDSAMYFCASRPQGRNNQPQHFGDGTRLSIL.

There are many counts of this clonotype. Here the CDR3 reads CATSRAADSYGYTF. The CDR3 DNA follows: TGTGCCACCAGCAGAGCCGCGGACAGCTATGGCTACACCTTC. The rearrangement links TRBV15 to TRBJ1-2; maybe TRBD1 (6 bases). Germline V CDR1 and CDR2: LNHNV, YYDKDF (reference sequence). This CDR3 spans 14 amino acids. Trimming stripped 1 base from V and 4 bases from J, with 10 bases between.

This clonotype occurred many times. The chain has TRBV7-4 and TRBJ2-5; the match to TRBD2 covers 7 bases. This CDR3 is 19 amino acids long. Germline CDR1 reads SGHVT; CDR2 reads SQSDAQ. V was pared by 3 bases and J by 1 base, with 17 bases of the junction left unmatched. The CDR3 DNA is TGTGCCAGCAGCTTGCCCCCCGGGGGTAGCGGGTCAGTCCAAGAGACCCAGTACTTC. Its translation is CASSLPPGGSGSVQETQYF.

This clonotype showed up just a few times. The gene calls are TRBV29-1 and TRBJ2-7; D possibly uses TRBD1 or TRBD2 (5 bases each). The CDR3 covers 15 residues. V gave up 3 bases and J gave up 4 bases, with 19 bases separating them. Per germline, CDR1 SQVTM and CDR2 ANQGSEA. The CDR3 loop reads CSVDGTAGGTYEQYF. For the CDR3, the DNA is TGCAGCGTTGATGGGACGGCTGGGGGAACATACGAGCAGTACTTC.